The clone carrying this T cell receptor (beta chain) has a single count. Its target is not known. At the DNA level, this CDR3 is encoded by other sequences in the same sample as well. The sample is drawn from a study of monozygotic twins with cystic fibrosis. Study results and limitations: Age, concordance and disease severity did not associate with shared CDR3 numbers.

TCRdb's copy holds only in-frame clones and misses some; the assay was immunoSEQ multiplex PCR. Of just under 20,000 clones listed, about 89% are singletons. Trimming cost V 1 base and J 8 bases; bases outside gene matches: 3. The germline V gene has CDR1 MNHNS and CDR2 SASEGT. There are 14 residues in the CDR3. The chain links TRBV6-1 to TRBJ1-1; 11 bases line up with TRBD1. This clonotype was obtained from a girl aged 2 to 10 with cystic fibrosis. The sequenced sample consisted of blood. CDR3 region: CASSEGTGGTEAFF. DNA for the CDR3: TGTGCCAGCAGTGAAGGGACAGGGGGCACGGAAGCTTTCTTT.